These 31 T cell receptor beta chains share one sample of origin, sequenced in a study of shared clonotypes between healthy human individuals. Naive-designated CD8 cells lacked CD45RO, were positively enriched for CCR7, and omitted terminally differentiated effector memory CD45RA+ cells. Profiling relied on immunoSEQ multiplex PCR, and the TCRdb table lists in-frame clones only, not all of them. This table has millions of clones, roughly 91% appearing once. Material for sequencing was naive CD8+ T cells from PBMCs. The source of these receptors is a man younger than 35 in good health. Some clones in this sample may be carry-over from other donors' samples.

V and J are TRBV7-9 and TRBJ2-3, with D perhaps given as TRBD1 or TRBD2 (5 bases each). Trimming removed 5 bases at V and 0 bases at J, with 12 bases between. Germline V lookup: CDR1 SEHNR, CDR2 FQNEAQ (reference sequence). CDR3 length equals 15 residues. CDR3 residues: CASSPFRDSTDTQYF. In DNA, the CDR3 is TGTGCCAGCAGCCCCTTCCGGGACAGCACAGATACGCAGTATTTT. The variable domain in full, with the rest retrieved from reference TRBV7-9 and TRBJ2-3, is DTGVSQNPRHKITKRGQNVTFRCDPISEHNRLYWYRQTLGQGPEFLTYFQNEAQLEKSRLLSDRFSAERPKGSFSTLEIQRTEQGDSAMYLCASSPFRDSTDTQYFGPGTRLTVL.

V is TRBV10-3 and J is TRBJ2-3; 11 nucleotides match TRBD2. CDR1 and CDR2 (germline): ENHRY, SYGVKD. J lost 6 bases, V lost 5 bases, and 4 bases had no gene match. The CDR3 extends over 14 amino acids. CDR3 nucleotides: TGTGCCATCAGTTCTAGCGGGAGGCCCGATACGCAGTATTTT. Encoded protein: CAISSSGRPDTQYF.

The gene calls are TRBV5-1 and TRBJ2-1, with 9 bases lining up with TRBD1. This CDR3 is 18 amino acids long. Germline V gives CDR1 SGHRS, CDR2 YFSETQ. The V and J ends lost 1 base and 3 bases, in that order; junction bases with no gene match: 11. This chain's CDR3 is CASSLRDRENSHYNEQFF. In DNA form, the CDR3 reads TGCGCCAGCAGCTTGAGGGACAGGGAGAACTCGCACTACAATGAGCAGTTCTTC.

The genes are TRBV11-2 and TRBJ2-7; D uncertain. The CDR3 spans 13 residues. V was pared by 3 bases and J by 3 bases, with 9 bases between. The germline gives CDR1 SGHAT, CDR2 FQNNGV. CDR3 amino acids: CASSFSQNYEQYF. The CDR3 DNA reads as TGTGCCAGCAGCTTTTCACAAAACTACGAGCAGTACTTC.

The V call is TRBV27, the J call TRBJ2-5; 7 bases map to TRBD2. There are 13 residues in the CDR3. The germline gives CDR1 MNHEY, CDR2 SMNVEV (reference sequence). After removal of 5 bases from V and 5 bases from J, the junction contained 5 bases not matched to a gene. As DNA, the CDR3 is TGTGCCAGCAGTCCAAGCGGGACTGAGACCCAGTACTTC. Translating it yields CASSPSGTETQYF.

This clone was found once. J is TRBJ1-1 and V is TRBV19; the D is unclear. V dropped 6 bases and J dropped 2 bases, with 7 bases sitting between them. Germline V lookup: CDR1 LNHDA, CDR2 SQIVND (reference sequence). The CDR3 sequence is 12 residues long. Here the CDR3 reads CASSLVNTEAFF. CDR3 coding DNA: TGTGCCAGTAGCCTTGTTAACACTGAAGCTTTCTTT.

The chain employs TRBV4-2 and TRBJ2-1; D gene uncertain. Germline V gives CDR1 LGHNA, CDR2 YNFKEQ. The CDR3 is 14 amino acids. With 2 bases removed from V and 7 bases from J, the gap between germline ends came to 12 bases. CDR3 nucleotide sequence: TGTGCCAGCAGCCAAAGTGGGAAACTGAATGAGCAGTTCTTC. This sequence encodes CASSQSGKLNEQFF.

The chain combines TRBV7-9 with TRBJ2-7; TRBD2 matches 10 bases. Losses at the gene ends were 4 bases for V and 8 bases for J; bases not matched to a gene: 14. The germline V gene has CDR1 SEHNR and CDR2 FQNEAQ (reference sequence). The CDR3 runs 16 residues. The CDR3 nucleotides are TGTGCCAGCAGCTCACGGACTAGCGGCCCCGGCGCGAAGCAGTACTTC. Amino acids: CASSSRTSGPGAKQYF.

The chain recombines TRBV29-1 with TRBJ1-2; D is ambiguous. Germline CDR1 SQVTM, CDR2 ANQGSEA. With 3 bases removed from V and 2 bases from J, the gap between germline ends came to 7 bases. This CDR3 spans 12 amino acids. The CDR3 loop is CSVDGFNYGYTF. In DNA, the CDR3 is TGCAGCGTTGACGGCTTCAACTATGGCTACACCTTC.

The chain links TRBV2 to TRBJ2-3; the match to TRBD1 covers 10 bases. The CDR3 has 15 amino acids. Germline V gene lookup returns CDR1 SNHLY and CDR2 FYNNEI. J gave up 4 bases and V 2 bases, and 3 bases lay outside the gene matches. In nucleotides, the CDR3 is TGTGCCAGCAGTGAATGGACAGGGGGGGCAGATACGCAGTATTTT. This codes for CASSEWTGGADTQYF.

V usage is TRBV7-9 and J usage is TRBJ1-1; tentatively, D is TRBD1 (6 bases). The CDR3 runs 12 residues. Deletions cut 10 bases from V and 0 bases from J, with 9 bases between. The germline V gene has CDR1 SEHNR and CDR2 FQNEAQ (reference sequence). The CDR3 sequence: CATQGLNTEAFF. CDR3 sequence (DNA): TGTGCCACACAGGGTTTGAACACTGAAGCTTTCTTT.

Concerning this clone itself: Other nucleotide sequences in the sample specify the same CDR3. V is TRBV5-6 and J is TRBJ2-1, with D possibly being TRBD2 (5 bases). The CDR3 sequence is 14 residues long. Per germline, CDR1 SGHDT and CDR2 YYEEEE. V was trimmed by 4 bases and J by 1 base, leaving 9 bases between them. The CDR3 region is CASSPAGSYNEQFF. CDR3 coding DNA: TGTGCCAGCAGCCCCGCGGGTTCCTACAATGAGCAGTTCTTC.

DNA for the CDR3: TGTGCCTGGAGTGTAATTCGGGGCTTGGGGGAGACCCAGTACTTC. Encoded protein: CAWSVIRGLGETQYF. V is TRBV30 and J is TRBJ2-5; D is possibly TRBD1 or TRBD2 (5 bases each). V was clipped by 0 bases and J by 5 bases, with 16 bases between them. Germline V lookup: CDR1 GTSNPN, CDR2 SVGIG (reference sequence). This CDR3 comprises 15 residues.

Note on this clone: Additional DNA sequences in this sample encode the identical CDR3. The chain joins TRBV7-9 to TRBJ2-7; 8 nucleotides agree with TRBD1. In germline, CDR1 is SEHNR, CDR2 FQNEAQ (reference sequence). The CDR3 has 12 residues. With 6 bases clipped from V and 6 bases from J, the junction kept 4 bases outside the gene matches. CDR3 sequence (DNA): TGTGCCAGCAGTTCAGGGGGCTCCGAGCAGTACTTC. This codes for CASSSGGSEQYF. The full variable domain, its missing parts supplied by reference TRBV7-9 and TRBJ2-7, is DTGVSQNPRHKITKRGQNVTFRCDPISEHNRLYWYRQTLGQGPEFLTYFQNEAQLEKSRLLSDRFSAERPKGSFSTLEIQRTEQGDSAMYLCASSSGGSEQYFGPGTRLTVT.

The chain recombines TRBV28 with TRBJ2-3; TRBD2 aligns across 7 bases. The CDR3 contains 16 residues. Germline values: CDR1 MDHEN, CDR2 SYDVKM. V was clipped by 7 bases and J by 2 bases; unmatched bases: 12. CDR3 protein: CASTHRRGLSTDTQYF. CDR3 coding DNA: TGTGCCAGCACCCACCGTCGGGGACTATCCACAGATACGCAGTATTTT.

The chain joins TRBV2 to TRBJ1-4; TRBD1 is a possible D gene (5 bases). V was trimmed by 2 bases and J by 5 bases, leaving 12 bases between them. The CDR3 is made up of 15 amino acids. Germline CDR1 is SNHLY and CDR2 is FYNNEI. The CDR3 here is CASSETVGPNEKLFF. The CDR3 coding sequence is TGTGCCAGCAGTGAAACGGTGGGACCGAATGAAAAACTGTTTTTT.

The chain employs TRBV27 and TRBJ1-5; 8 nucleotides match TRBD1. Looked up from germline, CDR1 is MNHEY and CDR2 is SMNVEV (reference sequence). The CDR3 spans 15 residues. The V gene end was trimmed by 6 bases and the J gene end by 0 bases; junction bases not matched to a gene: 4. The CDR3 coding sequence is TGTGCCAGCAGCTGGACAGGGTCTAGCAATCAGCCCCAGCATTTT. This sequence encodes CASSWTGSSNQPQHF.

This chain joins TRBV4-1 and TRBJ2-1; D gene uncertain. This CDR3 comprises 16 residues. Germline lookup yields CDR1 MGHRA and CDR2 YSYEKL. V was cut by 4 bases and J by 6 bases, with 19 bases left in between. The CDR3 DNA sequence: TGCGCCAGCAGCCTCTCCATAAACCCCCCCGGCAATGAGCAGTTCTTC. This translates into CASSLSINPPGNEQFF.

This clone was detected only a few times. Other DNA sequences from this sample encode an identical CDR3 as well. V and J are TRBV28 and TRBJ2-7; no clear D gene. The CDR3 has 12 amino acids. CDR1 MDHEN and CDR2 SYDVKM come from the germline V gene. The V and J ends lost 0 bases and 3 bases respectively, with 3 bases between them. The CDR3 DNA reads TGTGCCAGCAGTTTATGGGGCTACGAGCAGTACTTC. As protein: CASSLWGYEQYF.

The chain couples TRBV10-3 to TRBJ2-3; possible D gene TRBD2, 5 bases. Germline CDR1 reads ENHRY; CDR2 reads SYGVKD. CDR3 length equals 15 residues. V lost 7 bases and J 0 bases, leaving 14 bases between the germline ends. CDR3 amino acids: CAITEGRASTDTQYF. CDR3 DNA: TGTGCCATCACCGAGGGAAGGGCCAGCACAGATACGCAGTATTTT.

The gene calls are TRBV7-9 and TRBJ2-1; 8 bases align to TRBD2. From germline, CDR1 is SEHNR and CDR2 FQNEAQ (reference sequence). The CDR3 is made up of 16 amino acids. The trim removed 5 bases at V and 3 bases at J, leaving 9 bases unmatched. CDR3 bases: TGTGCCAGCAGCCCGGCTGCGGGAGGTCACTACAATGAGCAGTTCTTC. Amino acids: CASSPAAGGHYNEQFF.

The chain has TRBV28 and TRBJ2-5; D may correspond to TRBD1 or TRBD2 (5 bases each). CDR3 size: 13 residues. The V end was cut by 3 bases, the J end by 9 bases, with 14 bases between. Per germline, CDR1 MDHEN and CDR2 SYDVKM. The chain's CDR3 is CASSFFGTRAQYF. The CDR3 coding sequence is TGTGCCAGCAGTTTCTTCGGGACGAGGGCCCAGTACTTC. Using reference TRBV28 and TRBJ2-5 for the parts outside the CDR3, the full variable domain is DVKVTQSSRYLVKRTGEKVFLECVQDMDHENMFWYRQDPGLGLRLIYFSYDVKMKEKGDIPEGYSVSREKKERFSLILESASTNQTSMYLCASSFFGTRAQYFGPGTRLLVL.

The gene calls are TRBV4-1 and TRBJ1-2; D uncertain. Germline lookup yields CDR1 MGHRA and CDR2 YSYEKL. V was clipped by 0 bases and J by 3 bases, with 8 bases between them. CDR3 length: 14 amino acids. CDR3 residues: CASSQDWRDYGYTF. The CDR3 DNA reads TGCGCCAGCAGCCAAGACTGGAGGGACTATGGCTACACCTTC.

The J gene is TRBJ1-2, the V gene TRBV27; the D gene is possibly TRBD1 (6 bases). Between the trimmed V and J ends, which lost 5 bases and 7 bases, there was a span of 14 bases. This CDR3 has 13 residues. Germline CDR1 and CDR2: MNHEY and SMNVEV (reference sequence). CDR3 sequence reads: CASSPGTRGGYTF. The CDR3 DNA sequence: TGTGCCAGCAGTCCCGGGACAAGGGGTGGCTACACCTTC.

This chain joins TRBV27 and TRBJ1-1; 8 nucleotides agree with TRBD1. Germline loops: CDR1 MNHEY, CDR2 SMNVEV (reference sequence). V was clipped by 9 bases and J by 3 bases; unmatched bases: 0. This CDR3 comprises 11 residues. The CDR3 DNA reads TGTGCCAGGACAGGGGACACTGAAGCTTTCTTT. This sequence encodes CARTGDTEAFF.

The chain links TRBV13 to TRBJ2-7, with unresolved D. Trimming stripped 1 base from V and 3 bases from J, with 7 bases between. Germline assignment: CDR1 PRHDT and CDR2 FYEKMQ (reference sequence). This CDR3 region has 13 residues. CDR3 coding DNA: TGTGCCAGCAGCTTAGTTGGAAACTACGAGCAGTACTTC. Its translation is CASSLVGNYEQYF.

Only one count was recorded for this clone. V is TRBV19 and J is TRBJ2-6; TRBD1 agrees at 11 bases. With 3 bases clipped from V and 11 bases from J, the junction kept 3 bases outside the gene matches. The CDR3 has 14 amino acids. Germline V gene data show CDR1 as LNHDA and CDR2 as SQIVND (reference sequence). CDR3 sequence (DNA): TGTGCCAGTAGTATTAGGACAGGGGGCGACGTCCTGACTTTC. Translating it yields CASSIRTGGDVLTF.

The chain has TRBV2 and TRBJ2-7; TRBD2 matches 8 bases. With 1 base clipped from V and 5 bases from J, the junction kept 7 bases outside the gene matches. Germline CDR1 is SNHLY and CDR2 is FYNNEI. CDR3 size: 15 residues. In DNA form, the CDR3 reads TGTGCCAGCAGTGAAGTGGTAGCGGGACGCGACGAGCAGTACTTC. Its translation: CASSEVVAGRDEQYF.

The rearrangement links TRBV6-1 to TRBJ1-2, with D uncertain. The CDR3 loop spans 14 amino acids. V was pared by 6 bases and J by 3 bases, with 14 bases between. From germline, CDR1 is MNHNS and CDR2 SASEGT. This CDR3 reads CASRERWEYYGYTF. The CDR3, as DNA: TGTGCCAGCAGGGAGAGATGGGAGTACTATGGCTACACCTTC.

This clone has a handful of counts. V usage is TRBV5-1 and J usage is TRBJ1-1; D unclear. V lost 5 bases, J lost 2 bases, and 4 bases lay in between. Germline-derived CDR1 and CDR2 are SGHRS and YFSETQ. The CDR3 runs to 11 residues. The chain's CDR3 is CASRTNTEAFF. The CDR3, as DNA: TGCGCCAGCAGGACTAACACTGAAGCTTTCTTT.

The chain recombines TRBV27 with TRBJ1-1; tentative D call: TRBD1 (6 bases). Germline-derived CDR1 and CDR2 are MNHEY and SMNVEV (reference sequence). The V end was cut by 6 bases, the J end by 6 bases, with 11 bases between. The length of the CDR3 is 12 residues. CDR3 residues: CASRTTGSEAFF. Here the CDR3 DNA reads TGTGCCAGCAGAACAACAGGGTCTGAAGCTTTCTTT.